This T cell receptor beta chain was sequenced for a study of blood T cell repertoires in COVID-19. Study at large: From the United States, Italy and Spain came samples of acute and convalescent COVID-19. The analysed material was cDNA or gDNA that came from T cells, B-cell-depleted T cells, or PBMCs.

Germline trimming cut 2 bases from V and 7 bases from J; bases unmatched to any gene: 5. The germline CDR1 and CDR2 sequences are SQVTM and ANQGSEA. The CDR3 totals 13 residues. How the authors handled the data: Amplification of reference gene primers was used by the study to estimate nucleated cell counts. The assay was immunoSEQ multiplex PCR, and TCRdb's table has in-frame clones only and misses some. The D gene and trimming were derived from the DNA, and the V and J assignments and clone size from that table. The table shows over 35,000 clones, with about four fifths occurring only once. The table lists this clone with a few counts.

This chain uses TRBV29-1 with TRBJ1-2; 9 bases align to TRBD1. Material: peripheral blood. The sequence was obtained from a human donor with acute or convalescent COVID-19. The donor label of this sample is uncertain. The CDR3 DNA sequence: TGCAGCGTTGAAACAGGGGGCGCGCGTGGCTACACCTTC. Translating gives CSVETGGARGYTF.